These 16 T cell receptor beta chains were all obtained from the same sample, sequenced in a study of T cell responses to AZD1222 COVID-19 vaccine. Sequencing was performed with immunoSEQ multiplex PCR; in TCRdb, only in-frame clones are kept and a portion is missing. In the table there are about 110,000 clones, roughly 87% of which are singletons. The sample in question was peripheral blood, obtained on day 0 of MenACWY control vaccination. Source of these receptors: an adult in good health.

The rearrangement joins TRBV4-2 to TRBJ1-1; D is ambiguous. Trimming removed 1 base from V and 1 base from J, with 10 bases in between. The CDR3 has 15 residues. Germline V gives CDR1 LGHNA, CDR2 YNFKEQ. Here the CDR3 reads CASSQGAYANTEAFF. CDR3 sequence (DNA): TGTGCCAGCAGCCAAGGGGCGTACGCGAACACTGAAGCTTTCTTT.

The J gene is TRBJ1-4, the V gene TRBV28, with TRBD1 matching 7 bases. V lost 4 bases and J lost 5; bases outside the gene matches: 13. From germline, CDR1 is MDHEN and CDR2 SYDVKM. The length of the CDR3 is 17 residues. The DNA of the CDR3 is TGTGCCAGCAGTTCCCAGCGTCGACAGGGACTGAATGAAAAACTGTTTTTT. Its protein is CASSSQRRQGLNEKLFF.

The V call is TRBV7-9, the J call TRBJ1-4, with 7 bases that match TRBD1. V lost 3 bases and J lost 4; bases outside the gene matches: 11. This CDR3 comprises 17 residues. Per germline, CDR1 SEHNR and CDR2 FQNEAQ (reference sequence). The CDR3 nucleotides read TGTGCCAGCAGCTTTATCACTACAGGGGCTCTTAATGAAAAACTGTTTTTT. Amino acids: CASSFITTGALNEKLFF.

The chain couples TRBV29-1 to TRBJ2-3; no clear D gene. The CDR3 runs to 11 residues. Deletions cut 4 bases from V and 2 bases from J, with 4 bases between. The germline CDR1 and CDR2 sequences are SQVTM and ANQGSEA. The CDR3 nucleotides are TGCAGCGTTGGGCTCACAGATACGCAGTATTTT. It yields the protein CSVGLTDTQYF.

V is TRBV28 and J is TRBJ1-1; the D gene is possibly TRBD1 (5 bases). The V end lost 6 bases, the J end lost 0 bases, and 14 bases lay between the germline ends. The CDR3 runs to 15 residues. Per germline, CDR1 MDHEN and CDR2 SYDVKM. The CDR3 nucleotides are TGTGCCAGCAGCATGCAGGGACTCATGAACACTGAAGCTTTCTTT. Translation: CASSMQGLMNTEAFF.

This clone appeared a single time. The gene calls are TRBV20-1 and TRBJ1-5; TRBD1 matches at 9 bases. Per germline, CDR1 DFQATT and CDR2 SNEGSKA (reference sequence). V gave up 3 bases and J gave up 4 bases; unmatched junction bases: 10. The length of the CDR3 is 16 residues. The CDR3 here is CSASHAGQGSNQPQHF. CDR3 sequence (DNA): TGCAGTGCTAGTCACGCGGGACAGGGATCGAATCAGCCCCAGCATTTT.

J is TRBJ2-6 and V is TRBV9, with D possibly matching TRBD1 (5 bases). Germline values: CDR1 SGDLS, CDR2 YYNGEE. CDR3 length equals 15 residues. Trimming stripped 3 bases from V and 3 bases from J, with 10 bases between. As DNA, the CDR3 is TGTGCCAGCAGCGACCAGGGTCTTGGGGCCAACGTCCTGACTTTC. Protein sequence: CASSDQGLGANVLTF.

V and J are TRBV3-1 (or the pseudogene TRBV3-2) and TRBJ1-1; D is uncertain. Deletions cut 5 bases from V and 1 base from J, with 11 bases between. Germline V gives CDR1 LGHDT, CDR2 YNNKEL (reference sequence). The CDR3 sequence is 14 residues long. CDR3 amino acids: CASSYPGGNTEAFF. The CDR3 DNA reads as TGTGCCAGCAGCTACCCGGGTGGGAACACTGAAGCTTTCTTT.

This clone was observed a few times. CDR3 DNA sequence: TGTGCCAGCAGCTTGGAAGGACACACAGATACGCAGTATTTT. Its translation is CASSLEGHTDTQYF. This sequence joins TRBV7-9 and TRBJ2-3; D might be TRBD1 (5 bases). CDR1 and CDR2 from the germline V gene are SEHNR and FQNEAQ (reference sequence). The CDR3 consists of 14 residues. V gave up 3 bases and J gave up 2 bases, with 9 bases separating them.

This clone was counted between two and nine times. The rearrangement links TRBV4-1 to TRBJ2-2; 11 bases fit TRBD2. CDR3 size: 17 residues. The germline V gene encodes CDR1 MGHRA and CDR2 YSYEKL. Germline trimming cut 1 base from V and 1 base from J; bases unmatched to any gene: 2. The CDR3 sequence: CASSQATSGRNTGELFF. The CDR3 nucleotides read TGCGCCAGCAGCCAAGCCACTAGCGGGAGGAACACCGGGGAGCTGTTTTTT.

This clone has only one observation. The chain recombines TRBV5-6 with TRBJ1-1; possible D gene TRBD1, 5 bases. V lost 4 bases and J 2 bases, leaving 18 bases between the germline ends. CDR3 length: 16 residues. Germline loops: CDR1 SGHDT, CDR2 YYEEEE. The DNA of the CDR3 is TGTGCCAGCAGCACCGAGGGGCTATCCTCTAACACTGAAGCTTTCTTT. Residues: CASSTEGLSSNTEAFF.

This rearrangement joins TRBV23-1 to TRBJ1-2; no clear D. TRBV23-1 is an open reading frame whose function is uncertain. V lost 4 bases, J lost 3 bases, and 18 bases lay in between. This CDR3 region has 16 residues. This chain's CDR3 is CASSRPDPEEDYGYTF. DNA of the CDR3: TGCGCCAGCAGTCGACCTGACCCCGAGGAGGACTATGGCTACACCTTC.

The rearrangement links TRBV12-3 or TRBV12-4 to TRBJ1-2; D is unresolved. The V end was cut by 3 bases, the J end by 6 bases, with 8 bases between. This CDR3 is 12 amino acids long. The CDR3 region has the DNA TGTGCCAGCAGTTTTGCTCGCCATGGCTACACCTTC. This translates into CASSFARHGYTF.

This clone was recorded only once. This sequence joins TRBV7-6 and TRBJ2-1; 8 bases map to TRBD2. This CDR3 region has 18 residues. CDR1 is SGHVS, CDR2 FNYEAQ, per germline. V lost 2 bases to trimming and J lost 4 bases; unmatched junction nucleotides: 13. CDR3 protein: CASSLMWGSGASYNEQFF. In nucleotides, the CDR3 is TGTGCCAGCAGCTTAATGTGGGGTAGCGGGGCTTCTTACAATGAGCAGTTCTTC.

CDR3 sequence (DNA): TGCGCCAGCAGCCCCGGTCCCGGGACAGGGATAGGGGGCTACACCTTC. Translated, it gives CASSPGPGTGIGGYTF. This rearrangement joins TRBV4-1 to TRBJ1-2; 9 nucleotides align to TRBD1. J was trimmed by 8 bases and V by 4 bases; bases with no gene match: 14. There are 16 residues in the CDR3. The germline V gene has CDR1 MGHRA and CDR2 YSYEKL.

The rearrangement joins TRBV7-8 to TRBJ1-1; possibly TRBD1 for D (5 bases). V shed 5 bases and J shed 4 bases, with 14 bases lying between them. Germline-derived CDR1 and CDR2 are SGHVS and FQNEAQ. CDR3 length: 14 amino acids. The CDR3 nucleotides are TGTGCCAGCAGCCCGCTGGGGCCGAGCACTGAAGCTTTCTTT. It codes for CASSPLGPSTEAFF.